This T cell receptor (beta chain) was recovered during a study of cytomegalovirus exposure and HLA in healthy donors. Study conclusions and caveats: Most observed TCR sequences were rare, whereas some public TCRs were detected in many donors.

This CDR3 is 14 amino acids long. Germline V CDR1 and CDR2: SGHRS, YFSETQ. V gave up 0 bases and J gave up 4 bases; unmatched junction bases: 0. Details on this clone: Antigen specificity is unknown.

Generated by immunoSEQ multiplex PCR, the TCRdb table keeps only in-frame clones and is missing some. Found here are fewer than 200,000 clones, approximately 89% of them singletons; the top ten hold around 7.2%. Separation from the approximately 660-subject first cohort characterized the roughly 130-subject validation cohort, to which the donors belonged. Material for sequencing was PBMCs. The chain links TRBV5-1 to TRBJ2-3; 9 bases map to TRBD1. This TCR was recovered from a man aged 30-40 years in good health and CMV-seropositive. The CDR3 DNA is TGCGCCAGCAGCTTGGGGGACAGGGCAGATACGCAGTATTTT. Translation: CASSLGDRADTQYF.